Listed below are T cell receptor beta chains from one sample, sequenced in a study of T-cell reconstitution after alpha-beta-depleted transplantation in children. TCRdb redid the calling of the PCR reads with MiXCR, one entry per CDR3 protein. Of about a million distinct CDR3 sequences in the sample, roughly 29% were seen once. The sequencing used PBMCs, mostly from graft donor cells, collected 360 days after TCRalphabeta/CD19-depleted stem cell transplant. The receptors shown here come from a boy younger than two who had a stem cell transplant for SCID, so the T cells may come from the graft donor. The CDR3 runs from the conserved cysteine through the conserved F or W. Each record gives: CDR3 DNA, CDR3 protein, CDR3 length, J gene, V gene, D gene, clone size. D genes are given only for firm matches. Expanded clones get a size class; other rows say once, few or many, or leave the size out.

CDR3nt: TGTGCCAGCACACCCTCCGTCCGGGGGCTAGCGGGGGGTTCGAACACCGGGGAGCTGTTTTTT
CDR3aa: CASTPSVRGLAGGSNTGELFF
len: 21
j_gene: TRBJ2-2
v_gene: TRBV6-2/TRBV6-3
d_gene: TRBD2
abundance: few

CDR3nt: TGTGCCAGCAGTGGAAAAGAGACCCAGTACTTC
CDR3aa: CASSGKETQYF
len: 11
j_gene: TRBJ2-5
v_gene: TRBV12-3/TRBV12-4
d_gene: NA
abundance: few

CDR3nt: TGTGCCAGCAGCTTAGTCCCGGCCCCGAACACTGAAGCTTTCTTT
CDR3aa: CASSLVPAPNTEAFF
len: 15
j_gene: TRBJ1-1
v_gene: TRBV7-9
d_gene: NA
abundance: NA

CDR3nt: TGTGCCATCAGTGAAGGACGACTAGCGGGGGGCCTAACGCAAGAGACCCAGTACTTC
CDR3aa: CAISEGRLAGGLTQETQYF
len: 19
j_gene: TRBJ2-5
v_gene: TRBV10-3
d_gene: TRBD2
abundance: NA

CDR3nt: TGTGCCAGCAGTCCGACGCTGGGGAAAGCTTTCTTT
CDR3aa: CASSPTLGKAFF
len: 12
j_gene: TRBJ1-1
v_gene: TRBV12-3/TRBV12-4
d_gene: NA
abundance: NA

CDR3nt: TGTGCCAGCAGCCAAGTGTCACGGGGGGGCAATGAGCAGTTCTTC
CDR3aa: CASSQVSRGGNEQFF
len: 15
j_gene: TRBJ2-1
v_gene: TRBV4-2
d_gene: TRBD2
abundance: NA

CDR3nt: TGTGCCAGCAAACTCTCCAGCGATGAGCAGTTCTTC
CDR3aa: CASKLSSDEQFF
len: 12
j_gene: TRBJ2-1
v_gene: TRBV2
d_gene: NA
abundance: NA

CDR3nt: TGTGCCAGCACTCATGGGCGAGGCACAGATACGCAGTATTTT
CDR3aa: CASTHGRGTDTQYF
len: 14
j_gene: TRBJ2-3
v_gene: TRBV12-3/TRBV12-4
d_gene: NA
abundance: NA

CDR3nt: TGTGCCACGGCCGGGAGTGGGGTCTCTGGGGCCAACGTCCTGACTTTC
CDR3aa: CATAGSGVSGANVLTF
len: 16
j_gene: TRBJ2-6
v_gene: TRBV10-3
d_gene: NA
abundance: few

CDR3nt: TGTGCCAGCAGTTTACGGCGGGAACCCTCTGGGCACGAGCAGTACTTC
CDR3aa: CASSLRREPSGHEQYF
len: 16
j_gene: TRBJ2-7
v_gene: TRBV12-3/TRBV12-4
d_gene: NA
abundance: NA

CDR3nt: TGTGCCAGCAGCGCCGACAAGGGCGCCGGGACAGGGGGAACTGGCTACACCTTC
CDR3aa: CASSADKGAGTGGTGYTF
len: 18
j_gene: TRBJ1-2
v_gene: TRBV5-5
d_gene: TRBD1
abundance: NA

CDR3nt: TGTGCCAGCAGCCCTACCCGGGACAGGGTAGCCGGGAGCTCCTACAATGAGCAGTTCTTC
CDR3aa: CASSPTRDRVAGSSYNEQFF
len: 20
j_gene: TRBJ2-1
v_gene: TRBV6-2/TRBV6-3
d_gene: TRBD1
abundance: NA

CDR3nt: TGTGCCAGCAGTTTCCTTCGCCAGCAAGAGACCCAGTACTTC
CDR3aa: CASSFLRQQETQYF
len: 14
j_gene: TRBJ2-5
v_gene: TRBV12-3/TRBV12-4
d_gene: NA
abundance: NA

CDR3nt: TGTGCCAGCAGTTACGGGGGGGCGGGGGAAGCTTTCTTT
CDR3aa: CASSYGGAGEAFF
len: 13
j_gene: TRBJ1-1
v_gene: TRBV6-6
d_gene: NA
abundance: few

CDR3nt: TGTGCCAGCAGCATACAGGGGCATAGCAATCAGCCCCAGCATTTT
CDR3aa: CASSIQGHSNQPQHF
len: 15
j_gene: TRBJ1-5
v_gene: TRBV28
d_gene: TRBD1
abundance: NA

CDR3nt: TGTGCCAGCAGTTTCCCGGGACCAAGCTCCTACGAGCAGTACTTC
CDR3aa: CASSFPGPSSYEQYF
len: 15
j_gene: TRBJ2-7
v_gene: TRBV28
d_gene: NA
abundance: few

CDR3nt: TGCAGCGTTCGGGACAGTATGAACACCGGGGAGCTGTTTTTT
CDR3aa: CSVRDSMNTGELFF
len: 14
j_gene: TRBJ2-2
v_gene: TRBV29-1
d_gene: TRBD1
abundance: few

CDR3nt: TGCAGCGTTGGTGGGACCGGCGGGGGGACTGAAGCTTTCTTT
CDR3aa: CSVGGTGGGTEAFF
len: 14
j_gene: TRBJ1-1
v_gene: TRBV29-1
d_gene: NA
abundance: few

CDR3nt: TGTGCCAGCAGCCACTGGGCCGGCCGCCTCACAGATACGCAGTATTTT
CDR3aa: CASSHWAGRLTDTQYF
len: 16
j_gene: TRBJ2-3
v_gene: TRBV7-8
d_gene: NA
abundance: NA

CDR3nt: TGTGCCAGCAGTTTATCCCATACCACAGATACGCAGTATTTT
CDR3aa: CASSLSHTTDTQYF
len: 14
j_gene: TRBJ2-3
v_gene: TRBV27
d_gene: NA
abundance: few

CDR3nt: TGTGCCAGCAGCCTGAGACTAGCGGGGGGCTCCGACGAGCAGTACTTC
CDR3aa: CASSLRLAGGSDEQYF
len: 16
j_gene: TRBJ2-7
v_gene: TRBV14
d_gene: TRBD2
abundance: many

CDR3nt: TGTGCCAGCAGCGTAGGGGTGAGCAGGGAAGCTTTCTTT
CDR3aa: CASSVGVSREAFF
len: 13
j_gene: TRBJ1-1
v_gene: TRBV9
d_gene: NA
abundance: NA

CDR3nt: TGTGCTAGTGGACCCCGGGGGGCCCAAGAGACCCAGTACTTC
CDR3aa: CASGPRGAQETQYF
len: 14
j_gene: TRBJ2-5
v_gene: TRBV12-5
d_gene: NA
abundance: few

CDR3nt: TGTGCCACCAGCAGAGGTACAGGGGGGAGTCAGCCCCAGCATTTT
CDR3aa: CATSRGTGGSQPQHF
len: 15
j_gene: TRBJ1-5
v_gene: TRBV15
d_gene: TRBD1
abundance: many

CDR3nt: TGTGCCTGGAGTGTACGCAGGGCCGGAACGGAGCAGTACTTC
CDR3aa: CAWSVRRAGTEQYF
len: 14
j_gene: TRBJ2-7
v_gene: TRBV30
d_gene: NA
abundance: few

CDR3nt: TGTGCCACCAGCAGAGTCGTGGCAGAGAGCACAGATACGCAGTATTTT
CDR3aa: CATSRVVAESTDTQYF
len: 16
j_gene: TRBJ2-3
v_gene: TRBV15
d_gene: NA
abundance: few

CDR3nt: TGTGCCAGCAGCTTCGGGGGGGCTTACGCTGAAGCTTTCTTT
CDR3aa: CASSFGGAYAEAFF
len: 14
j_gene: TRBJ1-1
v_gene: TRBV7-8
d_gene: NA
abundance: NA

CDR3nt: TGTGCCATCAGGGGACAGGACAGTGAAAAACTGTTTTTT
CDR3aa: CAIRGQDSEKLFF
len: 13
j_gene: TRBJ1-4
v_gene: TRBV10-3
d_gene: TRBD1
abundance: few

CDR3nt: TGCGCCAGCAGCCCCCGGACAGGGAGGACCTACGAGCAGTACTTC
CDR3aa: CASSPRTGRTYEQYF
len: 15
j_gene: TRBJ2-7
v_gene: TRBV4-1
d_gene: TRBD1
abundance: NA

CDR3nt: TGTGCCAGCAGTGAATCATCGGTCTCGGACTCTAATGAAAAACTGTTTTTT
CDR3aa: CASSESSVSDSNEKLFF
len: 17
j_gene: TRBJ1-4
v_gene: TRBV25-1
d_gene: NA
abundance: NA

CDR3nt: TGTGCCAGCAGTTTTGGAGGACCGGGCCAGCCCCAGCATTTT
CDR3aa: CASSFGGPGQPQHF
len: 14
j_gene: TRBJ1-5
v_gene: TRBV28
d_gene: NA
abundance: NA

CDR3nt: TGTGCCAGCAGCCAAGGGGTGGTGAACACTGAAGCTTTCTTT
CDR3aa: CASSQGVVNTEAFF
len: 14
j_gene: TRBJ1-1
v_gene: TRBV6-1
d_gene: NA
abundance: few

CDR3nt: TGCGCCAGCAGCTTGGCTCGTGCCCTCGGGGGGTACGAGCAGTACTTC
CDR3aa: CASSLARALGGYEQYF
len: 16
j_gene: TRBJ2-7
v_gene: TRBV5-1
d_gene: TRBD2
abundance: many

CDR3nt: TGTGCCAGCAGTTCCGGGACAGGGGGCTCTGGCTACACCTTC
CDR3aa: CASSSGTGGSGYTF
len: 14
j_gene: TRBJ1-2
v_gene: TRBV12-3/TRBV12-4
d_gene: TRBD1
abundance: once

CDR3nt: TGCGCCAGCAGCGATCTCGGGGGTGTTGGAGAGACCCAGTACTTC
CDR3aa: CASSDLGGVGETQYF
len: 15
j_gene: TRBJ2-5
v_gene: TRBV5-1
d_gene: NA
abundance: NA

CDR3nt: TGCGCCAGCAGCTTGACAGGGGTTGAAAAACTGTTTTTT
CDR3aa: CASSLTGVEKLFF
len: 13
j_gene: TRBJ1-4
v_gene: TRBV5-1
d_gene: TRBD1
abundance: NA

CDR3nt: TGTGCCAGCAGCGGGGGGTGTGGGGAGGAGGTCGAGCAGTACTTC
CDR3aa: CASSGGCGEEVEQYF
len: 15
j_gene: TRBJ2-7
v_gene: TRBV7-3
d_gene: NA
abundance: few